The clone carrying this T cell receptor (beta chain) was counted only a few times. Antigen: not known. This sample stems from a study of T cells in Graves' hyperthyroidism and ophthalmopathy. Study as a whole: Blood from the periphery was taken at initial diagnosis, before any treatment. Overall study findings and caveats: Most thyroid clonotypes with frequency above 0.001 were detected in blood. Stable hyperthyroidism and ophthalmopathy were separated using 13 V-J signatures.

Germline V gene lookup returns CDR1 MNHEY and CDR2 SVGEGT. The CDR3 is 12 amino acids. V lost 1 base and J 4 bases, leaving 4 bases between the germline ends. It was uncontrolled infection, other autoimmune disease, pregnancy or lactation that excluded patients. Amplified TCR beta CDR3 regions came from RNA transcripts. HTBI primers were used for first-round RT-PCR of the TCR CDR3. TCRdb reprocessed the multiplex PCR reads with MiXCR, giving one entry per CDR3 protein. Found here are a few hundred thousand distinct CDR3 sequences, less than 25% of them singletons; the top ten hold 26%. Sequenced input: blood. The rearrangement joins TRBV6-2 or TRBV6-3 to TRBJ1-2; the D is unclear. The sequence derives from a young man with Graves' hyperthyroidism. Here the CDR3 DNA reads TGTGCCAGCAGTTACTTCATCTATGGCTACACCTTC. Amino acids: CASSYFIYGYTF.